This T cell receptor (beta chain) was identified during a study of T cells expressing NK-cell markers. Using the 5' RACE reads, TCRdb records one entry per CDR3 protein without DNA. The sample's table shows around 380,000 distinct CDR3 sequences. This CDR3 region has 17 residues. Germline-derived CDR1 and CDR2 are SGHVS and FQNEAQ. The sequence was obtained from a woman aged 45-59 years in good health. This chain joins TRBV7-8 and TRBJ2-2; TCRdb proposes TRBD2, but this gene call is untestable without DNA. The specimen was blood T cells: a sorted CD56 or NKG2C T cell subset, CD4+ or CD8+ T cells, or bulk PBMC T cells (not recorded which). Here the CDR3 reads CASSVLAGGENTGELFF.